The TCR beta chain described here comes from a study of shared clonotypes between healthy human individuals. Repertoires were generated with immunoSEQ multiplex PCR, while TCRdb's copy carries only in-frame clones and drops some. There are roughly 1.5 million clones in the sample; 95% to 99% occur only once, and about 0.45% lies in the top ten. CDR3 length equals 13 residues. V shed 4 bases and J shed 7 bases, with 13 bases lying between them. Germline V gives CDR1 SQVTM, CDR2 ANQGSEA. Overall study findings and caveats: Among donors, clonotype sharing was expected to be affected by sequencing depth.

Details on this clone: Its target is not known.

Material: naive CD4+ T cells sorted from blood. As for subset: CD45RA+ positively selected. This chain joins TRBV29-1 and TRBJ1-4; weak D call: TRBD1 (6 bases). The source of this sequence is a man aged 25-45 years in good health. CDR3 nucleotide sequence: TGCAGCGTTGTGAGGGGGTCGAGTGAAAAACTGTTTTTT. Its translation is CSVVRGSSEKLFF.